This note documents a single TCR beta chain sequence. Its antigen is unidentified. The PCR had 60 Vbeta and 13 Jbeta primers. The protocol was immunoSEQ multiplex PCR, while the TCRdb copy is restricted to in-frame clones and leaves out a portion. The sample has 150,000 to 200,000 clones, roughly 80% seen once. This specimen belongs to a study of cytomegalovirus exposure and HLA in healthy donors. Study observations and caveats: A likely sequencing artifact accounted for one observed cluster of highly shared sequence variants. As a later analysis showed, a missense DCLRE1C variant was linked to trimming of TCR beta V- and J-genes.

The CDR3 length is 19 residues. V and J are TRBV21-1 and TRBJ1-4. TRBV21-1 is listed as a pseudogene. The sequence derives from a boy aged 5-17 years in good health and CMV-seronegative. The sample taken for sequencing was PBMCs. The chain's CDR3 is CASSNGNGVAGATNEKLFF. DNA of the CDR3: TGTGCCAGCAGCAATGGGAACGGGGTGGCTGGAGCAACTAATGAAAAACTGTTTTTT.